The 14 T cell receptor beta chains below come from one sample, sequenced in a study of identical twins (dated by TCRdb to 2016 to 2017). Library creation used 5' RACE. Sequencing was performed on an Illumina HiSeq 2000. Starting from the raw public reads, TCRdb applied fastp trimming at Q25, assembled clones with MiXCR and retained in-frame beta chains. Each record represents a unique CDR3 protein, reported with the most common genes and DNA among its rows. A total of 450,000 or so distinct CDR3 sequences appear in this sample, 11% to 15% of them only once. The top ten hold approximately 0.52% of the sample. These data also formed part of another study, on yellow fever vaccine responses in identical twins.

Sequenced material: CD4+ T cells sorted from blood. Receptors were obtained from a woman between 18 and 30 years old in good health.

This chain connects TRBV10-3 to TRBJ2-3; D not certain. This CDR3 region has 13 residues. Germline V gene sequence: CDR1 ENHRY, CDR2 SYGVKD. Trimming left V 6 bases short and J 4 bases short, with 11 bases between. The CDR3 loop reads CAISLEASDTQYF. In DNA, the CDR3 is TGTGCCATCAGCCTTGAAGCTTCAGATACGCAGTATTTT.

The gene calls are TRBV30 and TRBJ2-3, with unresolved D. V was shortened by 5 bases and J by 4 bases, with 7 bases between the two germline ends. The germline CDR1 and CDR2 sequences are GTSNPN and SVGIG (reference sequence). The CDR3 is made up of 11 amino acids. For the CDR3, the DNA is TGTGCCTGGGAAATAGCAGATACGCAGTATTTT. Amino acids: CAWEIADTQYF.

This clonotype has more than one count but fewer than ten. This rearrangement joins TRBV10-2 to TRBJ2-7, with D unclear. The CDR3 contains 16 residues. From germline, CDR1 is WSHSY and CDR2 SAAADI. Trimming pared 6 bases from V and 0 bases from J, leaving 18 bases between. The CDR3 DNA is TGCGCCAGCAGAACTACTATAGCCTTACTCTCCTACGAGCAGTACTTC. Translated: CASRTTIALLSYEQYF.

This clonotype was detected only a few times. The rearrangement uses TRBV12-3 or TRBV12-4 and TRBJ2-1; possible D gene TRBD2, 6 bases. V lost 8 bases and J 6 bases, leaving 14 bases between the germline ends. The CDR3 length is 13 residues. CDR3 in DNA: TGTGCCAGCGGCCGGGACTCGGTCAATGAGCAGTTCTTC. The encoded protein is CASGRDSVNEQFF.

CDR3: CASTPDAYAYEQYF. The CDR3 DNA sequence: TGTGCCAGCACCCCAGACGCCTATGCCTACGAGCAGTACTTC. V usage is TRBV3-1 and J usage is TRBJ2-7, with D uncertain. Germline loops: CDR1 LGHDT, CDR2 YNNKEL (reference sequence). V lost 7 bases and J 2 bases, leaving 15 bases between the germline ends. The CDR3 runs to 14 residues.

The J gene is TRBJ2-2, the V gene TRBV27; the D is unclear. The germline gives CDR1 MNHEY, CDR2 SMNVEV (reference sequence). The CDR3 has 16 amino acids. V lost 1 base and J lost 0, with 9 bases in between. CDR3 nucleotide sequence: TGTGCCAGCAGTTTATTTGGGGTATCGAACACCGGGGAGCTGTTTTTT. Translated: CASSLFGVSNTGELFF.

J is TRBJ2-2 and V is TRBV4-3; D possibly corresponds to TRBD2 (6 bases). Deletions cut 1 base from V and 1 base from J, with 10 bases between. The CDR3 sequence is 16 residues long. The V gene's germline CDR1 is LGHNA and CDR2 YSLEER. The CDR3 nucleotides read TGCGCCAGCAGCCAAGTATGGCGGGAGAACACCGGGGAGCTGTTTTTT. This translates into CASSQVWRENTGELFF.

The CDR3 loop reads CASSRWASGGTDTQYF. Here the CDR3 DNA reads TGCGCCAGCAGCCGGTGGGCTAGCGGGGGCACAGATACGCAGTATTTT. The V gene is TRBV5-1, the J gene TRBJ2-3, with TRBD2 matching over 9 bases. Per the germline V gene, CDR1 is SGHRS and CDR2 is YFSETQ. The CDR3 has 16 amino acids. V trimming: 4 bases; J trimming: 1 base; junction bases outside the gene matches: 7. The whole variable domain, remainder taken from reference TRBV5-1 and TRBJ2-3, is KAGVTQTPRYLIKTRGQQVTLSCSPISGHRSVSWYQQTPGQGLQFLFEYFSETQRNKGNFPGRFSGRQFSNSRSEMNVSTLELGDSALYLCASSRWASGGTDTQYFGPGTRLTVL.

The chain has TRBV6-1 and TRBJ1-1; weak D call: TRBD1 (5 bases). Per the germline V gene, CDR1 is MNHNS and CDR2 is SASEGT. The CDR3 spans 14 residues. Trimming removed 5 bases at V and 3 bases at J, with 13 bases between. CDR3 sequence: CASSMGGGYTEAFF. CDR3 nucleotide sequence: TGTGCCAGCAGTATGGGGGGGGGATACACTGAAGCTTTCTTT.

The V and J genes are TRBV4-3 and TRBJ1-5; D call uncertain. This CDR3 comprises 15 residues. Germline-derived CDR1 and CDR2 are LGHNA and YSLEER. V lost 0 bases and J 5 bases, leaving 11 bases between the germline ends. CDR3 sequence: CASSQDSGVDQPQHF. The CDR3 nucleotides read TGCGCCAGCAGCCAAGATAGCGGGGTTGATCAGCCCCAGCATTTT.

The gene calls are TRBV2 and TRBJ2-3; 7 positions match TRBD1. With V trimmed by 5 bases and J by 4 bases, 9 bases remained unmatched. The CDR3 loop spans 15 amino acids. Per the germline V gene, CDR1 is SNHLY and CDR2 is FYNNEI. CDR3 bases: TGTGCCAGCAGTCAACAGGGGCAGAGAGCAGATACGCAGTATTTT. This gives the protein CASSQQGQRADTQYF.

The V and J genes are TRBV27 and TRBJ2-1; D unresolved. The CDR3 sequence is 13 residues long. Deletions cut 5 bases from V and 8 bases from J, with 13 bases between. Germline CDR1 is MNHEY and CDR2 is SMNVEV (reference sequence). The CDR3 DNA reads TGTGCCAGCAGTCCCCATCCCCCTCATGAGCAGTTCTTC. This sequence encodes CASSPHPPHEQFF.

This clonotype was seen a handful of times. The rearrangement joins TRBV5-1 to TRBJ2-7; a weak D match, TRBD2 (5 bases). CDR1 is SGHRS, CDR2 YFSETQ, per germline. This CDR3 is 13 amino acids long. V was pared by 4 bases and J by 6 bases, with 14 bases between. DNA of the CDR3: TGCGCCAGCAGCACGGAGGCGGATACCGAGCAGTACTTC. Translating it yields CASSTEADTEQYF. The variable domain in full, completed from reference TRBV5-1 and TRBJ2-7, reads KAGVTQTPRYLIKTRGQQVTLSCSPISGHRSVSWYQQTPGQGLQFLFEYFSETQRNKGNFPGRFSGRQFSNSRSEMNVSTLELGDSALYLCASSTEADTEQYFGPGTRLTVT.

In its sample, this clonotype was seen many times. The chain combines TRBV7-3 with TRBJ1-3; D uncertain. The CDR3 runs to 13 residues. Germline CDR1 reads SGHTA; CDR2 reads FQGTGA. V was shortened by 4 bases and J by 2 bases, with 6 bases between the two germline ends. CDR3: CASSSTPGNTIYF. The CDR3 coding sequence is TGTGCCAGCAGCTCCACGCCTGGAAACACCATATATTTT.